A selection of T cell receptor beta chains follows, all from one sample in a study of cytomegalovirus exposure and HLA in healthy donors. The method was immunoSEQ multiplex PCR; TCRdb's version includes in-frame clones alone and lacks a portion of them. The sample yields under 250,000 clones, 80% to 90% seen once. The source material was PBMCs. These receptors were taken from a man younger than 35 in good health and CMV-seronegative. The CDR3 runs from the conserved cysteine through the conserved F or W. A D gene is named only where the DNA matches it firmly. Clone size is not always given. Where it is, it says once, few, many or a class for expanded clones.

>-|TRBV28|TRBJ2-1|-
CASSFPGLGHNEQFF
TGTGCCAGCAGTTTTCCAGGGTTGGGGCACAATGAGCAGTTCTTC
>-|TRBV14|TRBJ2-7|-
CASSQSLLYYEQYF
TGTGCCAGCAGCCAATCGTTACTGTACTACGAGCAGTACTTC
>-|TRBV28|TRBJ1-3|-
CATRQFGNTIYF
TGTGCCACCCGACAATTTGGAAACACCATATATTTT
>-|TRBV4-3|TRBJ2-3|-
CASSQIRTGTLADTQYF
TGCGCCAGCAGCCAAATTCGAACCGGGACTCTAGCGGATACGCAGTATTTT
>-|TRBV6-1|TRBJ2-3|-
CASSEAAPGDTQYF
TGTGCCAGCAGTGAAGCGGCCCCGGGAGATACGCAGTATTTT
>-|TRBV7-2|TRBJ2-7|TRBD1
CASSRQGRGEQYF
TGTGCCAGCAGCCGACAGGGTCGCGGCGAGCAGTACTTC
>-|TRBV11-2|TRBJ2-7|-
CASSLGVFYEQYF
TGTGCCAGCAGCTTAGGTGTCTTCTACGAGCAGTACTTC
>few|TRBV6-5|TRBJ2-7|-
CASTTGGSEQYF
TGTGCCAGCACAACAGGTGGGTCCGAGCAGTACTTC
>-|TRBV5-1|TRBJ2-3|TRBD2
CASSVGGGSGDTQYF
TGCGCCAGCAGCGTCGGCGGGGGGTCCGGGGATACGCAGTATTTT
>-|TRBV30|TRBJ1-1|TRBD1
CAWKTGVPEAFF
TGTGCCTGGAAAACAGGGGTTCCTGAAGCTTTCTTT
>-|TRBV30|TRBJ2-1|TRBD2
CAWRPGLAPSFSYNEQFF
TGTGCCTGGAGACCGGGACTAGCCCCTTCATTCTCCTACAATGAGCAGTTCTTC
>-|TRBV7-2|TRBJ2-7|-
CASSFLVITYEQYF
TGTGCCAGCAGCTTCCTAGTGATTACCTACGAGCAGTACTTC
>few|TRBV9|TRBJ2-3|-
CASSPEVDTQYF
TGTGCCAGCAGCCCAGAGGTCGACACGCAGTATTTT
>-|TRBV12-2|TRBJ1-2|-
CASRQHRQGRYGYTF
TGTGCAAGTCGCCAACATAGACAGGGAAGGTATGGCTACACCTTC
>-|TRBV4-2|TRBJ2-2|TRBD1
CASSLSGTGVRELSTGELFF
TGTGCCAGCAGCCTATCCGGGACAGGGGTGCGGGAGTTGAGCACCGGGGAGCTGTTTTTT
>-|TRBV27|TRBJ2-7|TRBD2
CASSPRTSGREQYF
TGTGCCAGCAGTCCCCGGACTAGCGGGAGGGAGCAGTACTTC
>-|TRBV6-1|TRBJ1-3|TRBD1
CASSEWTGTSGNTIYF
TGTGCCAGCAGTGAATGGACAGGGACCAGTGGAAACACCATATATTTT
>-|TRBV4-3|TRBJ2-1|TRBD1
CASSQGTGQGANEQFF
TGCGCCAGCAGCCAGGGTACGGGACAGGGGGCTAATGAGCAGTTCTTC
>-|TRBV7-6|TRBJ2-5|TRBD1
CASSPKGARETQYF
TGTGCCAGCAGCCCAAAGGGGGCACGGGAGACCCAGTACTTC
>few|TRBV9|TRBJ2-1|-
CASSPPASTGTVYNEQFF
TGTGCCAGCAGCCCCCCTGCCTCCACCGGGACTGTCTACAATGAGCAGTTCTTC
>-|TRBV6-1|TRBJ1-1|-
CASSVNRNTEAFF
TGTGCCAGCAGTGTTAACAGGAACACTGAAGCTTTCTTT
>-|TRBV5-1|TRBJ2-5|TRBD2
CASSLGGLAGQETQYF
TGCGCCAGCAGCTTGGGGGGACTAGCGGGGCAAGAGACCCAGTACTTC
>-|TRBV28|TRBJ1-2|TRBD1
CATAGGVDYGYTF
TGTGCCACCGCAGGGGGCGTCGACTATGGCTACACCTTC
>-|TRBV28|TRBJ2-2|-
CASSLLLAELFF
TGTGCCAGCAGCCTTTTACTCGCTGAGCTGTTTTTT
>-|TRBV20-1|TRBJ1-3|-
CSASLSSTIYF
TGCAGTGCTAGTCTTAGTAGCACCATATATTTT
>-|TRBV5-1|TRBJ1-5|-
CASSLGVHQPQHF
TGCGCCAGCAGCTTGGGCGTGCATCAGCCCCAGCATTTT
>-|TRBV29-1|TRBJ1-1|TRBD1
CSVLRGTGNTEAFF
TGCAGCGTTCTCCGAGGGACAGGGAACACTGAAGCTTTCTTT
>-|TRBV6-5|TRBJ1-4|-
CASSYSGATNEKLFF
TGTGCCAGCAGTTACTCCGGGGCAACTAATGAAAAACTGTTTTTT
>-|TRBV7-9|TRBJ1-4|TRBD1
CASSLQGVVANEKLFF
TGTGCCAGCAGCTTACAGGGGGTTGTGGCTAATGAAAAACTGTTTTTT
>few|TRBV19|TRBJ1-5|-
CASSVEEQPQHF
TGTGCCAGCTCGGTCGAGGAACAGCCCCAGCATTTT
>-|TRBV30|TRBJ1-6|-
CAGGTDNSPLHF
TGTGCCGGAGGGACGGATAATTCACCCCTCCACTTT
>-|TRBV29-1|TRBJ1-2|-
CSVRISGYGYTF
TGCAGCGTACGAATCTCAGGATATGGCTACACCTTC
>few|TRBV2|TRBJ2-7|-
CASSRDYEQYF
TGTGCCAGCAGCCGGGACTACGAGCAGTACTTC
>few|TRBV2|TRBJ1-2|-
CASSFDRSSGYTF
TGTGCCAGCAGCTTCGATCGTAGTTCGGGCTACACCTTC
>-|TRBV7-2|TRBJ2-2|TRBD1
CASSAMDRLNTGELFF
TGTGCCAGCAGCGCCATGGACAGGCTGAACACCGGGGAGCTGTTTTTT
>once|TRBV27|TRBJ2-1|-
CASSLPISRDINNEQFF
TGTGCCAGCAGTTTACCTATTTCTAGGGACATAAACAATGAGCAGTTCTTC
>-|TRBV25-1|TRBJ1-5|TRBD1
CASSDTQGDQPQHF
TGTGCCAGCAGTGACACTCAGGGGGATCAGCCCCAGCATTTT
>-|TRBV7-2|TRBJ1-2|TRBD1
CASSPGTGNGYTF
TGTGCCAGCAGCCCCGGGACAGGGAATGGCTACACCTTC
>-|TRBV30|TRBJ2-2|TRBD2
CAWTAGGANTGELFF
TGTGCCTGGACAGCCGGGGGGGCCAACACCGGGGAGCTGTTTTTT
>-|TRBV12-5|TRBJ2-2|-
CASGLWDTYTGELFF
TGTGCTAGTGGTTTGTGGGACACCTACACCGGGGAGCTGTTTTTT
>-|TRBV7-8|TRBJ1-1|-
CASSWDWENTEAFF
TGTGCCAGCAGCTGGGACTGGGAGAACACTGAAGCTTTCTTT
>few|TRBV4-1|TRBJ2-7|-
CASSRSQGIYEQYF
TGCGCCAGCAGCCGCTCGCAGGGGATCTACGAGCAGTACTTC
>once|TRBV7-6|TRBJ2-7|-
CASSLADSPYEQYF
TGTGCCAGCAGCTTAGCCGACAGTCCCTACGAGCAGTACTTC